The 3 T cell receptor beta chains in this list originate from one sample, sequenced in a study of neurological immune-mediated disorders. TCRdb re-called the 5' RACE reads through MiXCR, storing one row per CDR3 protein. This sample has approximately 50,000 distinct CDR3 sequences, with under 13% found just once. The sequenced material came from PBMCs. The receptors originated from a man between 65 and 80 years old with HTLV-1-associated myelopathy (HAM/TSP).

This clonotype has ten or more counts. The J gene is TRBJ2-1, the V gene TRBV7-2, with a tentative D call TRBD1 (6 bases). V dropped 5 bases and J dropped 1 base, with 9 bases sitting between them. Per the germline V gene, CDR1 is SGHTA and CDR2 is FQGNSA. The CDR3 loop spans 14 amino acids. The CDR3 DNA reads TGTGCCAGCAGCCCAGGACAGTCCTACAATGAGCAGTTCTTC. Protein sequence: CASSPGQSYNEQFF.

This clonotype has ten or more counts. V and J are TRBV6-2 or TRBV6-3 and TRBJ1-5; D may be TRBD1 (6 bases). The CDR3 is made up of 16 amino acids. Germline CDR1 and CDR2: MNHEY and SVGEGT. With 7 bases removed from V and 4 bases from J, the gap between germline ends came to 20 bases. CDR3 sequence reads: CASTKELDRRNQPQHF. The CDR3 DNA follows: TGTGCCAGCACCAAAGAGCTAGACAGGAGGAATCAGCCCCAGCATTTT.

This clonotype was counted ten times or more. This rearrangement joins TRBV20-1 to TRBJ2-7; weak D call: TRBD1 (5 bases). CDR3 size: 12 residues. Germline values: CDR1 DFQATT, CDR2 SNEGSKA (reference sequence). The ends were cut back, 3 bases at V and 4 bases at J, with 10 bases in the middle. The CDR3 region is CSASRQLYEQYF. Written as DNA, the CDR3 is TGCAGTGCTAGCCGACAGCTTTACGAGCAGTACTTC.